A selection of T cell receptor beta chains follows, all from one sample in a study of response to subunit inactivated influenza vaccine. MiXCR, applied by TCRdb to the RT-PCR reads, yields one record per CDR3 protein. The sample shows about 500,000 distinct CDR3 sequences, approximately 15% of them seen only once. The source was CD4+ T cells sorted from PBMCs, collected roughly 24 months after vaccination. The receptors were gathered from a man between 50 and 69 years old who received an inactivated influenza vaccine. CDR3s include the opening cysteine and the closing phenylalanine or tryptophan. The D gene is left open where the match is weak. Clone size is shown for a subset of rows, as once, few, many or a class of expanded clone.

CASSLAPTGGRRDTQYF,TGTGCCAGCAGCTTGGCCCCGACAGGGGGCAGGAGAGATACGCAGTATTTT,few,TRBJ2-3,TRBD1,TRBV5-5
CAISVGTSGRVRSTDTQYF,TGTGCCATCAGTGTGGGCACTAGCGGGCGGGTCCGGTCCACAGATACGCAGTATTTT,few,TRBJ2-3,TRBD2,TRBV10-3
CASRSTGNTIYF,TGTGCCAGCAGATCCACCGGAAACACCATATATTTT,-,TRBJ1-3,-,TRBV12-3/TRBV12-4
CASSLSTGNYGYTF,TGTGCCAGCAGCTTATCCACAGGGAACTATGGCTACACCTTC,few,TRBJ1-2,-,TRBV7-2
CASSKGLAVIYYNEQFF,TGTGCCAGCAGCAAAGGGCTAGCAGTTATTTATTACAATGAGCAGTTCTTC,few,TRBJ2-1,-,TRBV21-1
CASSLRSGTANYEQYF,TGTGCCAGCAGTTTAAGATCCGGGACAGCAAACTACGAGCAGTACTTC,-,TRBJ2-7,TRBD1,TRBV27
CASSPGGRRTDTQYF,TGTGCCAGCTCACCTGGCGGGAGGAGAACAGATACGCAGTATTTT,-,TRBJ2-3,TRBD2,TRBV18
CAIVRPDTQYF,TGTGCCATCGTTCGCCCAGATACGCAGTATTTT,-,TRBJ2-3,-,TRBV10-3
CSAQLAGGPPDTQYF,TGCAGTGCTCAACTAGCGGGAGGGCCCCCAGATACGCAGTATTTT,-,TRBJ2-3,TRBD2,TRBV20-1
CASSTRPGTVYGYTF,TGTGCCAGCAGCACGCGACCCGGGACAGTCTATGGCTACACCTTC,few,TRBJ1-2,TRBD1,TRBV9
CASIPATGGLQPQHF,TGTGCCAGCATACCAGCGACAGGGGGCTTGCAGCCCCAGCATTTT,-,TRBJ1-5,TRBD1,TRBV28
CASSPRVPSGNTIYF,TGTGCCAGCAGCCCGCGGGTCCCCTCTGGAAACACCATATATTTT,-,TRBJ1-3,-,TRBV9
CASSLVTSGELFF,TGTGCCAGCAGCTTAGTGACTTCCGGCGAACTGTTTTTT,-,TRBJ1-4,-,TRBV7-2
CASSRVLAGGLAKNIQYF,TGTGCCAGCAGCCGAGTCCTAGCGGGGGGCCTAGCCAAAAACATTCAGTACTTC,-,TRBJ2-4,TRBD2,TRBV11-1
CASSHPGQSYEQYF,TGTGCCAGCAGCCACCCCGGCCAGTCCTACGAGCAGTACTTC,-,TRBJ2-7,-,TRBV12-3/TRBV12-4
CASSTPGQGVDEQFF,TGCGCCAGCAGCACTCCGGGACAGGGGGTGGATGAGCAGTTCTTC,few,TRBJ2-1,TRBD1,TRBV5-1
CASSDRVMQETQYF,TGTGCCAGCAGTGACAGGGTCATGCAAGAGACCCAGTACTTC,-,TRBJ2-5,TRBD1,TRBV28
CASSYGQVRYQPQHF,TGTGCCAGCAGCTATGGACAGGTGCGGTATCAGCCCCAGCATTTT,few,TRBJ1-5,TRBD1,TRBV12-3/TRBV12-4
CASSSSGGASYTQYF,TGTGCCAGCAGCTCTAGCGGGGGGGCCTCGTATACGCAGTATTTT,few,TRBJ2-3,TRBD2,TRBV7-2
CASSVKSSYNEQFF,TGTGCCAGCAGCGTTAAGAGCTCCTACAATGAGCAGTTCTTC,few,TRBJ2-1,-,TRBV9
CASSYSWGTGGNEQFF,TGTGCCAGCAGTTACTCCTGGGGAACGGGCGGCAATGAGCAGTTCTTC,many,TRBJ2-1,-,TRBV6-2/TRBV6-3
CASSLDGRNSPLHF,TGCGCCAGCAGCTTGGACGGCAGAAATTCACCCCTCCACTTT,many,TRBJ1-6,-,TRBV5-1
CASSLALQYEQYF,TGTGCCAGCAGCTTAGCGTTGCAATACGAGCAGTACTTC,many,TRBJ2-7,-,TRBV7-2
CASSNLDAVTQYF,TGTGCCAGCAGCAACTTGGACGCGGTGACCCAGTACTTC,few,TRBJ2-5,-,TRBV6-6
CASSPPIGNQPQHF,TGTGCCAGCAGCCCACCGATAGGCAATCAGCCCCAGCATTTT,-,TRBJ1-5,-,TRBV7-2
CATSPRTRTQETQYF,TGTGCCACCAGCCCCCGGACCAGGACCCAAGAGACCCAGTACTTC,few,TRBJ2-5,-,TRBV15
CASTGSLNQPQHF,TGTGCCAGTACCGGCAGCCTAAATCAGCCCCAGCATTTT,-,TRBJ1-5,-,TRBV19
CASTLDGGDEQFF,TGTGCCAGCACCCTGGACGGCGGGGATGAGCAGTTCTTC,-,TRBJ2-1,-,TRBV12-3/TRBV12-4
CASSQGLSYEQYF,TGTGCCAGCAGCCAAGGACTCAGCTACGAGCAGTACTTC,many,TRBJ2-7,-,TRBV4-2
CSARDRRRTGGNTIYF,TGCAGTGCTAGAGATAGGCGTCGGACAGGCGGAAACACCATATATTTT,-,TRBJ1-3,TRBD1,TRBV20-1
CASSLGMVQNTEAFF,TGCGCCAGCAGCCTGGGAATGGTACAGAACACTGAAGCTTTCTTT,many,TRBJ1-1,-,TRBV5-1
CSAYRGSYNSPLHF,TGCAGTGCTTATAGGGGGTCCTATAATTCACCCCTCCACTTT,few,TRBJ1-6,-,TRBV20-1
CASSLRGTHTDTQYF,TGCGCCAGCAGCCTAAGAGGGACACACACAGATACGCAGTATTTT,-,TRBJ2-3,-,TRBV4-3
CASSFATGGNTGELFF,TGCGCCAGCAGCTTCGCCACAGGGGGCAACACCGGGGAGCTGTTTTTT,few,TRBJ2-2,TRBD1,TRBV5-1
CSAKGVAVGIQYF,TGCAGCGCAAAAGGTGTCGCAGTAGGCATTCAGTACTTC,few,TRBJ2-4,-,TRBV29-1
CAISESKQGGEAFF,TGTGCCATCAGTGAGTCCAAACAGGGGGGAGAAGCTTTCTTT,few,TRBJ1-1,TRBD1,TRBV10-3
CASSTSLLAGITYTQYF,TGCGCCAGCAGCACGTCCCTTCTAGCGGGGATCACGTATACGCAGTATTTT,-,TRBJ2-3,TRBD2,TRBV5-1
CASSLAAVLETQYF,TGTGCCAGCAGCTTAGCGGCGGTTTTGGAGACCCAGTACTTC,-,TRBJ2-5,-,TRBV7-2
CASSLRQGASYEQYF,TGTGCCAGCAGCCTAAGACAGGGTGCATCCTACGAGCAGTACTTC,many,TRBJ2-7,TRBD1,TRBV7-2
CSVMFRGPGGANVLTF,TGCAGTGTAATGTTTAGGGGGCCAGGTGGGGCCAACGTCCTGACTTTC,-,TRBJ2-6,TRBD1,TRBV20-1
CASSQWTGRNEQYF,TGCGCCAGCAGCCAATGGACAGGGAGGAACGAGCAGTACTTC,many,TRBJ2-7,TRBD1,TRBV4-1
CASSPGLAGGTGELFF,TGTGCCAGCAGCCCTGGACTAGCGGGGGGCACCGGGGAGCTGTTTTTT,-,TRBJ2-2,TRBD2,TRBV7-9
CASRLRGQGYNSPLHF,TGTGCCAGCAGACTACGGGGACAGGGATATAATTCACCCCTCCACTTT,-,TRBJ1-6,TRBD1,TRBV27